This TCR beta chain was recorded in a study of T cells in tuberculosis. Thawed, overnight-rested PBMC were stained with GMM-loaded CD1B tetramer, viability dye and anti-CD3, then sorted. C32 glucose monomycolate from Rhodococcus equi was loaded onto the CD1B tetramers. Germline CDR1 SGHNT, CDR2 YYREEE (reference sequence). There are 12 residues in the CDR3. The V end was cut by 7 bases, the J end by 3 bases, with 10 bases between. The assay was immunoSEQ multiplex PCR, and TCRdb's table has in-frame clones only and misses some. The sample yields around 50,000 clones, 88% seen once. This clonotype originated in an adult woman with latent tuberculosis. Sequenced input: CD1b-GMM tetramer-negative cells sorted from PBMCs. The rearrangement joins TRBV5-4 to TRBJ2-5; possibly TRBD2 for D (5 bases). CDR3 sequence: CASGQREETQYF. The CDR3 nucleotides are TGTGCCAGCGGGCAGAGGGAAGAGACCCAGTACTTC.